The rows below give T cell receptor beta chains drawn from one sample of a study of cytomegalovirus exposure and HLA in healthy donors. The protocol was immunoSEQ multiplex PCR, while the TCRdb copy is restricted to in-frame clones and leaves out a portion. The sample contains about 180,000 clones, about 86% of which appear only once. Sequencing was performed on PBMCs. Source of these receptors: a woman aged 25-40 years in good health and CMV-seronegative. Each CDR3 is given with its conserved first and last residue. The D gene is left open where the match is weak. Not every row has a clone size; where given, it reads once, few, many or a size class.

d_call: NA; clone_size: NA; v_call: TRBV10-3; j_call: TRBJ1-4; cdr3_aa: CAISPVTGNEKLFF; cdr3_nt: TGTGCCATCAGCCCAGTGACAGGAAATGAAAAACTGTTTTTT
d_call: NA; clone_size: NA; v_call: TRBV25-1; j_call: TRBJ2-3; cdr3_aa: CASSETGTSTDTQYF; cdr3_nt: TGTGCCAGCAGTGAAACGGGGACTTCCACAGATACGCAGTATTTT
d_call: TRBD1; clone_size: NA; v_call: TRBV5-1; j_call: TRBJ1-3; cdr3_aa: CASSFGGQASGNTIYF; cdr3_nt: TGCGCCAGCAGCTTTGGAGGACAGGCGTCTGGAAACACCATATATTTT
d_call: NA; clone_size: NA; v_call: TRBV5-1; j_call: TRBJ2-7; cdr3_aa: CASSYSQDGEQYF; cdr3_nt: TGCGCCAGCAGCTACAGTCAGGATGGCGAGCAGTACTTC
d_call: NA; clone_size: NA; v_call: TRBV4-1; j_call: TRBJ1-1; cdr3_aa: CASSQDQGQSTEAFF; cdr3_nt: TGCGCCAGCAGCCAAGATCAAGGACAGTCGACTGAAGCTTTCTTT
d_call: TRBD1; clone_size: NA; v_call: TRBV7-2; j_call: TRBJ2-1; cdr3_aa: CASRQRQGAQFF; cdr3_nt: TGTGCCAGCAGGCAGAGACAGGGGGCTCAGTTCTTC
d_call: NA; clone_size: NA; v_call: TRBV21-1; j_call: TRBJ2-4; cdr3_aa: CASSFPSIQGAYGNIQYF; cdr3_nt: TGTGCCAGCAGCTTCCCGTCGATACAGGGGGCCTATGGAAACATTCAGTACTTC
d_call: TRBD1; clone_size: NA; v_call: TRBV30; j_call: TRBJ1-4; cdr3_aa: CACRDSANEKLFF; cdr3_nt: TGTGCCTGCCGGGACAGCGCTAATGAAAAACTGTTTTTT
d_call: TRBD1; clone_size: once; v_call: TRBV5-1; j_call: TRBJ1-6; cdr3_aa: CASSLGDRDNSPLHF; cdr3_nt: TGCGCCAGCAGCTTGGGGGACAGGGATAATTCACCCCTCCACTTT
d_call: NA; clone_size: NA; v_call: TRBV7-9; j_call: TRBJ1-2; cdr3_aa: CASSKLPGEGSYTF; cdr3_nt: TGTGCCAGCAGCAAACTCCCTGGTGAGGGCAGCTACACCTTC
d_call: NA; clone_size: NA; v_call: TRBV25-1; j_call: TRBJ1-1; cdr3_aa: CASSGPGIEAFF; cdr3_nt: TGTGCCAGCAGTGGGCCAGGCATTGAAGCTTTCTTT
d_call: TRBD2; clone_size: NA; v_call: TRBV4-2; j_call: TRBJ2-2; cdr3_aa: CASSLPQLAVNTGELFF; cdr3_nt: TGTGCCAGCAGCCTCCCGCAACTAGCGGTGAACACCGGGGAGCTGTTTTTT
d_call: NA; clone_size: NA; v_call: TRBV6-1; j_call: TRBJ1-6; cdr3_aa: CASSGEGSASPLHF; cdr3_nt: TGTGCCAGCAGTGGGGAGGGTTCGGCTTCACCCCTCCACTTT
d_call: NA; clone_size: NA; v_call: TRBV7-9; j_call: TRBJ2-7; cdr3_aa: CASSSPDGDSYEQYF; cdr3_nt: TGTGCCAGCAGCTCCCCGGACGGGGACTCCTACGAGCAGTACTTC
d_call: TRBD1; clone_size: NA; v_call: TRBV13; j_call: TRBJ1-6; cdr3_aa: CASSLRPGQVVNSPLHF; cdr3_nt: TGTGCCAGCAGCTTAAGACCCGGACAGGTCGTGAATTCACCCCTCCACTTT
d_call: NA; clone_size: NA; v_call: TRBV10-3; j_call: TRBJ2-7; cdr3_aa: CAISERGTAGGDEQYF; cdr3_nt: TGTGCCATCAGTGAGCGAGGGACTGCCGGGGGTGACGAGCAGTACTTC
d_call: NA; clone_size: NA; v_call: TRBV9; j_call: TRBJ2-3; cdr3_aa: CASSASSTTIEDF; cdr3_nt: TGTGCCAGCAGCGCCTCTAGCACGACAATAGAGGATTTT
d_call: NA; clone_size: few; v_call: TRBV19; j_call: TRBJ1-2; cdr3_aa: CASRRVNYGYTF; cdr3_nt: TGTGCCAGTAGAAGAGTGAACTATGGCTACACCTTC
d_call: TRBD1; clone_size: NA; v_call: TRBV7-6; j_call: TRBJ2-7; cdr3_aa: CASSLEKGAHEQYF; cdr3_nt: TGTGCCAGCAGCTTAGAAAAGGGGGCCCACGAGCAGTACTTC
d_call: TRBD1; clone_size: NA; v_call: TRBV2; j_call: TRBJ1-1; cdr3_aa: CASSDRGYTEAFF; cdr3_nt: TGTGCCAGCAGTGACAGGGGGTACACTGAAGCTTTCTTT
d_call: TRBD2; clone_size: once; v_call: TRBV5-1; j_call: TRBJ2-2; cdr3_aa: CASSSPSGGAGGELFF; cdr3_nt: TGCGCCAGCAGCTCACCTAGCGGGGGGGCTGGCGGGGAGCTGTTTTTT
d_call: NA; clone_size: NA; v_call: TRBV15; j_call: TRBJ1-2; cdr3_aa: CATSRERAGWGYTF; cdr3_nt: TGTGCCACCAGCAGGGAGAGGGCCGGTTGGGGCTACACCTTC
d_call: TRBD1; clone_size: NA; v_call: TRBV27; j_call: TRBJ2-3; cdr3_aa: CASSPSYRGRNTQYF; cdr3_nt: TGTGCCAGCAGTCCATCCTACAGGGGGCGAAATACGCAGTATTTT
d_call: NA; clone_size: once; v_call: TRBV11-2; j_call: TRBJ1-1; cdr3_aa: CASSLAPRNSYEAFF; cdr3_nt: TGTGCCAGCAGCTTAGCCCCCCGGAACAGTTATGAAGCTTTCTTT
d_call: NA; clone_size: few; v_call: TRBV6-5; j_call: TRBJ1-5; cdr3_aa: CASSPGGSNQPQHF; cdr3_nt: TGTGCCAGCAGCCCAGGAGGTAGCAATCAGCCCCAGCATTTT
d_call: NA; clone_size: NA; v_call: TRBV2; j_call: TRBJ1-1; cdr3_aa: CASIWESGDTEAFF; cdr3_nt: TGTGCCAGCATCTGGGAGTCAGGCGATACTGAAGCTTTCTTT
d_call: TRBD1; clone_size: once; v_call: TRBV5-1; j_call: TRBJ1-1; cdr3_aa: CASSFVLSAGTGRTEAFF; cdr3_nt: TGCGCCAGCAGCTTTGTTTTGTCGGCGGGGACAGGGCGGACTGAAGCTTTCTTT
d_call: TRBD1; clone_size: NA; v_call: TRBV19; j_call: TRBJ1-2; cdr3_aa: CASTDRGTGKGYTF; cdr3_nt: TGTGCCAGTACCGATAGGGGGACAGGGAAAGGCTACACCTTC
d_call: TRBD1; clone_size: NA; v_call: TRBV6-5; j_call: TRBJ1-1; cdr3_aa: CASSPSFLGQGKAFF; cdr3_nt: TGTGCCAGCAGTCCTAGTTTCTTAGGACAGGGAAAAGCTTTCTTT
d_call: TRBD1; clone_size: NA; v_call: TRBV6-1; j_call: TRBJ1-1; cdr3_aa: CASSGTGRNTEAFF; cdr3_nt: TGTGCCAGCAGTGGGACAGGGAGGAACACTGAAGCTTTCTTT
d_call: TRBD1; clone_size: NA; v_call: TRBV6-1; j_call: TRBJ2-5; cdr3_aa: CASKGDRGRETQYF; cdr3_nt: TGTGCCAGTAAGGGCGACAGGGGGCGTGAGACCCAGTACTTC
d_call: TRBD2; clone_size: NA; v_call: TRBV6-1; j_call: TRBJ2-2; cdr3_aa: CASSEVAGGLMTGELFF; cdr3_nt: TGTGCCAGCAGTGAGGTAGCGGGGGGCCTGATGACCGGGGAGCTGTTTTTT
d_call: NA; clone_size: NA; v_call: TRBV28; j_call: TRBJ1-3; cdr3_aa: CASSEAGPSGNTIYF; cdr3_nt: TGTGCCAGCAGTGAGGCAGGGCCCTCTGGAAACACCATATATTTT
d_call: TRBD2; clone_size: NA; v_call: TRBV10-1; j_call: TRBJ2-3; cdr3_aa: CASSGPSGGYYF; cdr3_nt: TGCGCCAGCAGTGGCCCTAGCGGGGGGTATTATTTT
d_call: TRBD1; clone_size: NA; v_call: TRBV5-8; j_call: TRBJ2-2; cdr3_aa: CASSPGTGNGELFF; cdr3_nt: TGTGCCAGCAGCCCCGGGACAGGGAACGGGGAGCTGTTTTTT
d_call: TRBD1; clone_size: NA; v_call: TRBV10-3; j_call: TRBJ2-7; cdr3_aa: CAISDRGYEQYF; cdr3_nt: TGTGCCATCAGTGACAGGGGGTACGAGCAGTACTTC
d_call: TRBD1; clone_size: NA; v_call: TRBV6-5; j_call: TRBJ1-2; cdr3_aa: CASRRQGLGGYTF; cdr3_nt: TGTGCCAGCAGGCGACAGGGGTTGGGGGGCTACACCTTC
d_call: NA; clone_size: NA; v_call: TRBV7-2; j_call: TRBJ2-7; cdr3_aa: CASSFQGKDYEQYF; cdr3_nt: TGTGCCAGCAGCTTCCAGGGAAAGGACTACGAGCAGTACTTC
d_call: NA; clone_size: NA; v_call: TRBV6-1; j_call: TRBJ1-4; cdr3_aa: CASIRDTTNEKLFF; cdr3_nt: TGTGCCAGCATCCGGGATACAACTAATGAAAAACTGTTTTTT
d_call: TRBD1; clone_size: NA; v_call: TRBV13; j_call: TRBJ2-7; cdr3_aa: CASSAGQGALGYEQYF; cdr3_nt: TGTGCCAGCAGCGCTGGGCAGGGGGCATTAGGGTACGAGCAGTACTTC
d_call: TRBD1; clone_size: NA; v_call: TRBV19; j_call: TRBJ2-7; cdr3_aa: CASKITDRSSYEQYF; cdr3_nt: TGTGCCAGTAAAATAACGGACAGGAGCTCCTACGAGCAGTACTTC